The T cell receptor (beta chain) under discussion was sequenced for a study of blood T cell repertoires in COVID-19. Germline V gene lookup returns CDR1 MGHRA and CDR2 YSYEKL. V shed 1 base and J 5 bases; nucleotides not matched to a gene: 7. CDR3 length equals 17 residues. Authors' processing steps: Estimates of nucleated cell counts were drawn from the amplification of reference gene primers. Measured with immunoSEQ multiplex PCR; TCRdb has only the in-frame clones, and not every one. The V and J calls and the clone size are those of that table, but D and trimming were determined from the DNA. This sample yields more than 150,000 clones, of which about 80% are seen a single time; about 10% belongs to the top ten. Recovered Cohort 3 donors showed two negative PCRs, clearance, or symptom resolution.

The chain joins TRBV4-1 to TRBJ1-4; TRBD1 matches at 10 bases. The material sequenced was PBMCs or T cells enriched from blood (not recorded which). This clonotype was sampled from a man in his fifties who had recovered from COVID-19. In DNA form, the CDR3 reads TGCGCCAGCAGCCAAGTGGGACAGGGGATCATAAATGAAAAACTGTTTTTT. This translates into CASSQVGQGIINEKLFF.